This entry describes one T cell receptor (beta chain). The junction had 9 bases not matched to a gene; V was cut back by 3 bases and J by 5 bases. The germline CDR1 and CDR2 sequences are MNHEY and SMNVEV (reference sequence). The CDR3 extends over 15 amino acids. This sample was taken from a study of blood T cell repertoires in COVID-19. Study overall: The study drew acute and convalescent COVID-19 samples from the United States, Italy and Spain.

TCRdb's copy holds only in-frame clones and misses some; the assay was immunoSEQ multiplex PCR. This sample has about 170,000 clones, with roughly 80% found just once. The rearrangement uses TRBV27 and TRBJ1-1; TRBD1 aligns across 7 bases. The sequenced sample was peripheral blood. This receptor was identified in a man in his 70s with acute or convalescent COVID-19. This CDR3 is CASSLAGGWVTEAFF. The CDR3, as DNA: TGTGCCAGCAGTTTGGCAGGGGGGTGGGTGACTGAAGCTTTCTTT.